The rows below give T cell receptor beta chains drawn from one sample of a study of neoadjuvant anti-PD-1 for oral cavity cancer. Profiling relied on immunoSEQ multiplex PCR, and the TCRdb table lists in-frame clones only, not all of them. The profile shows 68,000 or so clones, roughly 85% of them singletons. Sample: PBMCs, taken after nivolumab (anti-PD-1) treatment. These TCRs come from a person between 40 and 80 years old with oral cavity squamous cell carcinoma. Both conserved end residues are part of each CDR3. The D gene is left open where the match is weak. Size values are once, few and many counts, or a class for expanded clones, and some rows have none.

clone_size	d_call	j_call	v_call	cdr3_nt	cdr3_aa
NA	TRBD1	TRBJ2-7	TRBV5-1	TGCGCCAGCAGCTTCACCGGGACAGGGGTATCCTACGAGCAGTACTTC	CASSFTGTGVSYEQYF
NA	NA	TRBJ1-2	TRBV4-2	TGTGCCAGCAGCCAAGCCGAGGTGAGGGATAACTATGGCTACACCTTC	CASSQAEVRDNYGYTF
NA	NA	TRBJ1-2	TRBV9	TGTGCCAGCAGCGTAGACCCGGGGGCGAACTATGGCTACACCTTC	CASSVDPGANYGYTF
few	TRBD1	TRBJ1-1	TRBV7-9	TGTGCCAGCAGCCGGGACAGCCTTAACACTGAAGCTTTCTTT	CASSRDSLNTEAFF
NA	NA	TRBJ2-7	TRBV19	TGTGCCAGTAGTATAAAAGGGACCCCTCCGGGGGCCCTGGCGTCCTCCTACGAGCAGTACTTC	CASSIKGTPPGALASSYEQYF
NA	TRBD2	TRBJ2-1	TRBV5-8	TGTGCCAGCAGCTTTGGCGGGAGCCAGCAGTTCTTC	CASSFGGSQQFF
NA	NA	TRBJ1-5	TRBV19	TGTGCCAGTAGTCCCCAAGGGGCAGGGGGCAATCAGCCCCAGCATTTT	CASSPQGAGGNQPQHF
NA	NA	TRBJ1-4	TRBV7-9	TGTGCCAGCAGCCGGGACACCCTTGCAACTAATGAAAAACTGTTTTTT	CASSRDTLATNEKLFF
NA	NA	TRBJ2-1	TRBV7-6	TGTGCCAGCAGCTCCGGGACAGAGCAGTTCTTC	CASSSGTEQFF
NA	NA	TRBJ2-1	TRBV29-1	TGCAGCGTCAGGGGCCTGGAGCAGTTCTTC	CSVRGLEQFF
NA	NA	TRBJ1-3	TRBV2	TGTGCCAGCGGCCTAGGAAACACCATATATTTT	CASGLGNTIYF
NA	TRBD2	TRBJ2-7	TRBV27	TGTGCCAGCAGTTTAGGACTAGGCCCATACGAGCAGTACTTC	CASSLGLGPYEQYF
NA	NA	TRBJ2-4	TRBV4-1	TGCGCCAGCAGCCAAGAGGGCAGGAAAAACATTCAGTACTTC	CASSQEGRKNIQYF
NA	NA	TRBJ1-2	TRBV6-1	TGTGCCAGCAGTGAAGGGGTACTTAACTATGGCTACACCTTC	CASSEGVLNYGYTF
NA	TRBD2	TRBJ2-1	TRBV25-1	TGTGCCAGCAGTGAAGGGGCTAGCGGGAGAACCTACAATGAGCAGTTCTTC	CASSEGASGRTYNEQFF
NA	TRBD1	TRBJ2-2	TRBV5-4	TGTGCCAGCAGCTTTGGACAGGGGGTCACCGGGGAGCTGTTTTTT	CASSFGQGVTGELFF
once	TRBD2	TRBJ2-2	TRBV27	TGTGCCAGCAGTTTCGGGCTAGCGGTGAAGACCGGGGAGCTGTTTTTT	CASSFGLAVKTGELFF
NA	TRBD2	TRBJ2-7	TRBV28	TGTGCCAGCAGCCCCTCGGGCGGGGGATCCTACGAGCAGTACTTC	CASSPSGGGSYEQYF
few	TRBD1	TRBJ2-2	TRBV29-1	TGCAGCGTTGAAGTCCAGGGGGCACTCGGACGAACCGGGGAGCTGTTTTTT	CSVEVQGALGRTGELFF
NA	TRBD1	TRBJ2-7	TRBV7-9	TGTGCCAGCAGCCCGTTGTCAGGGGGCTCCTACGAGCAGTACTTC	CASSPLSGGSYEQYF
NA	NA	TRBJ2-3	TRBV6-1	TGTGCCAGCAGTGAACAGTGGGCAGCGGAGGGTTTCACAGATACGCAGTATTTT	CASSEQWAAEGFTDTQYF
NA	NA	TRBJ1-2	TRBV29-1	TGCAGCGTTGCCCGAGGGGAGCAAGTGATTTACTTC	CSVARGEQVIYF
NA	NA	TRBJ2-1	TRBV4-1	TGCGCCAGCGCCTTAGGACCCGAGCAGTTCTTC	CASALGPEQFF
NA	NA	TRBJ2-5	TRBV2	TGTGCCAGCACTCAGGGGAGTCAAGAGACCCAGTACTTC	CASTQGSQETQYF
NA	NA	TRBJ1-2	TRBV19	TGTGCCAGTAGTATGGAGGTCACGGGCTATGGCTACACCTTC	CASSMEVTGYGYTF
NA	NA	TRBJ2-1	TRBV11-2	TGTGCCAGCAGCTTAGTTTCAAACAATGAGCAGTTCTTC	CASSLVSNNEQFF
NA	NA	TRBJ1-3	TRBV7-6	TGTGCCAGCAGCAAGACAGTGAGCTCTGGAAACACCATATATTTT	CASSKTVSSGNTIYF
NA	TRBD2	TRBJ2-1	TRBV4-2	TGTGCCAGCAGCCCTAGCGGGAGCTCCTACAATGAGCAGTTCTTC	CASSPSGSSYNEQFF
NA	NA	TRBJ2-3	TRBV7-2	TGTGCCAGCAGCTACCTTAGGGGCAGAGGGTTCACAGATACGCAGTATTTT	CASSYLRGRGFTDTQYF
NA	TRBD1	TRBJ2-6	TRBV7-9	TGTGCCAGCAGCTCGGACAGGGGGCTTGGGGCCAACGTCCTGACTTTC	CASSSDRGLGANVLTF
few	NA	TRBJ2-1	TRBV7-2	TGTGCCAGCAGCTACCGCGGCCTATCCTACAATGAGCAGTTCTTC	CASSYRGLSYNEQFF